This T cell receptor beta chain was obtained from a study of cytomegalovirus exposure and HLA in healthy donors. Both 60 Vbeta primers and 13 Jbeta primers went into the PCR. Here immunoSEQ multiplex PCR was the method, and the copy in TCRdb shows in-frame clones only, minus some. The sample lists about 110,000 clones; more than 70% were seen once. Germline CDR1 is MDHEN and CDR2 is SYDVKM. V lost 5 bases to trimming and J lost 9 bases, with 16 bases between them. The CDR3 runs to 13 residues. This sequence was found in a woman aged 60-70 years in good health and CMV-seropositive. V is TRBV28 and J is TRBJ2-5; a possible D gene is TRBD2 (5 bases). The specimen sequenced was PBMCs. The CDR3 sequence is CASSRQWRGSQYF. The CDR3 nucleotides read TGTGCCAGCAGTCGCCAATGGCGCGGGTCCCAGTACTTC. The full variable domain, completed using reference TRBV28 and TRBJ2-5, is DVKVTQSSRYLVKRTGEKVFLECVQDMDHENMFWYRQDPGLGLRLIYFSYDVKMKEKGDIPEGYSVSREKKERFSLILESASTNQTSMYLCASSRQWRGSQYFGPGTRLLVL.